The clone carrying this T cell receptor (beta chain) has more than one count but fewer than ten. The assay was immunoSEQ multiplex PCR, and TCRdb's table has in-frame clones only and misses some. The sample holds approximately 70,000 clones, more than 70% seen once. This specimen belongs to a study of cytotoxic CD8 clonotypes in ibrutinib-treated CLL. Trimming removed 5 bases from V and 3 bases from J, with 12 bases in between. The germline CDR1 and CDR2 sequences are MRHNA and SNTAGT. CDR3 length equals 14 residues. Genomic DNA in a quantity of about 2.1 micrograms was derived from cryopreserved PBMCs for TCR beta libraries.

The V and J genes are TRBV6-4 and TRBJ2-3; D is perhaps TRBD1 or TRBD2 (6 bases each). This clonotype was obtained from a human donor with chronic lymphocytic leukemia. The sequencing here drew on PBMCs, taken at disease progression, from a patient treated with ibrutinib. CDR3 residues: CASSSRGTTDTQYF. In nucleotides, the CDR3 is TGTGCCAGCAGTTCGAGGGGGACTACAGATACGCAGTATTTT.